One sample yielded the 17 T cell receptor beta chains listed below, sequenced in a study of blood T cell repertoires in COVID-19. Repertoires were generated with immunoSEQ multiplex PCR, while TCRdb's copy carries only in-frame clones and drops some. Of fewer than 150,000 clones in the sample, approximately 84% were seen once. The sequencing sample was made of peripheral blood. The receptors stem from a human donor in a cohort sampled during active COVID-19.

CDR3 region: CASSSGTGVGGELFF. The CDR3 DNA reads as TGTGCCAGCAGTTCCGGGACAGGGGTCGGCGGGGAGCTGTTTTTT. This sequence joins TRBV28 and TRBJ2-2, with 10 bases matching TRBD1. V lost 4 bases to trimming and J lost 7 bases; unmatched junction nucleotides: 6. The germline gives CDR1 MDHEN, CDR2 SYDVKM. This CDR3 spans 15 amino acids.

Only a few counts were recorded for this clone. The rearrangement links TRBV25-1 to TRBJ1-2; TRBD1 might be the D (6 bases). The CDR3 runs to 14 residues. V lost 6 bases and J 7 bases, leaving 18 bases between the germline ends. Germline-derived CDR1 and CDR2 are MGHDK and SYGVNS. DNA for the CDR3: TGTGCCAGCAGCTGGGGAGGGGGGATTCGTGGCTACACCTTC. Translating gives CASSWGGGIRGYTF.

The V gene is TRBV2, the J gene TRBJ2-1, with D perhaps TRBD1 (5 bases). V was clipped by 2 bases and J by 9 bases, with 17 bases between them. Germline assignment: CDR1 SNHLY and CDR2 FYNNEI. The CDR3 has 15 residues. CDR3 protein: CASSELRPQQGEQFF. Written as DNA, the CDR3 is TGTGCCAGCAGTGAATTGCGTCCGCAGCAGGGTGAGCAGTTCTTC.

The CDR3 protein is CAWSVRLGGVSGNTIYF. Written as DNA, the CDR3 is TGTGCCTGGAGTGTCCGCCTCGGAGGTGTCTCTGGAAACACCATATATTTT. The chain joins TRBV30 to TRBJ1-3; D not resolved. CDR3 length equals 17 residues. The V end was cut by 0 bases, the J end by 0 bases, with 15 bases between. CDR1 and CDR2 from the germline V gene are GTSNPN and SVGIG (reference sequence).

The chain couples TRBV4-1 to TRBJ1-3; tentatively, D is TRBD1 (6 bases). Germline-derived CDR1 and CDR2 are MGHRA and YSYEKL. Trimming took 1 base from V and 4 from J, leaving 17 bases between them. The CDR3 spans 17 residues. The CDR3, as DNA: TGCGCCAGCAGCCAAGGGCAGGGGCCGAACACGGGAAACACCATATATTTT. It yields the protein CASSQGQGPNTGNTIYF.

This clone was seen just once. This chain uses TRBV9 with TRBJ2-1, with D possibly being TRBD2 (5 bases). CDR1 SGDLS and CDR2 YYNGEE come from the germline V gene. V shed 0 bases and J shed 3 bases, with 10 bases lying between them. This CDR3 region has 15 residues. The CDR3 DNA reads as TGTGCCAGCAGCGTAGGAGCGGCCCGCTACAATGAGCAGTTCTTC. Residues: CASSVGAARYNEQFF.

The rearrangement joins TRBV12-3 or TRBV12-4 to TRBJ2-7, with 7 nucleotides matching TRBD1. This CDR3 spans 12 amino acids. V trimming: 4 bases; J trimming: 3 bases; junction bases outside the gene matches: 0. CDR3 protein: CASSYRGYEQYF. Written as DNA, the CDR3 is TGTGCCAGCAGTTACAGGGGCTACGAGCAGTACTTC.

J is TRBJ2-1 and V is TRBV3-1 (or the pseudogene TRBV3-2), with 8 bases lining up with TRBD2. Germline-derived CDR1 and CDR2 are LGHDT and YNNKEL (reference sequence). The V segment lost 0 bases and the J segment 7 bases; nucleotides outside the gene matches: 8. The CDR3 is 16 residues long. CDR3 DNA: TGTGCCAGCAGCCAAGAGTCCGGGGGGGCTATGAATGAGCAGTTCTTC. This translates into CASSQESGGAMNEQFF.

V is TRBV4-1 and J is TRBJ1-4; 8 nucleotides match TRBD1. This CDR3 region has 19 residues. With 0 bases clipped from V and 4 bases from J, the junction kept 13 bases outside the gene matches. Germline CDR1 reads MGHRA; CDR2 reads YSYEKL. This CDR3 is CASSQERQGATTSNEKLFF. CDR3 coding DNA: TGCGCCAGCAGCCAAGAGCGCCAGGGGGCGACGACTAGTAATGAAAAACTGTTTTTT.

V gene TRBV5-6 combines with J gene TRBJ2-3; D perhaps matches TRBD1 (5 bases). This CDR3 is 16 amino acids long. Germline CDR1 SGHDT, CDR2 YYEEEE. Trimming took 0 bases from V and 6 from J, leaving 17 bases between them. CDR3 in amino acids: CASSLASAGWADTQYF. CDR3 nucleotides: TGTGCCAGCAGCTTGGCCTCGGCAGGGTGGGCGGATACGCAGTATTTT.

The rearrangement uses TRBV11-2 and TRBJ1-1; no definite D call. The V end lost 5 bases, the J end lost 3 bases, and 19 bases lay between the germline ends. This CDR3 has 16 residues. Germline lookup yields CDR1 SGHAT and CDR2 FQNNGV. The CDR3 nucleotides read TGTGCCAGCAGCGACGGCGGCCGGGGAAGGTACACTGAAGCTTTCTTT. This translates into CASSDGGRGRYTEAFF.

V is TRBV3-1 (or the pseudogene TRBV3-2) and J is TRBJ2-2, with 11 bases identical to TRBD2. The CDR3 runs to 15 residues. V dropped 4 bases and J dropped 6; count of bases not matched to a gene: 4. The germline gives CDR1 LGHDT, CDR2 YNNKEL (reference sequence). This CDR3 reads CASSPHSGGAGELFF. Written as DNA, the CDR3 is TGTGCCAGCAGCCCGCATAGCGGGGGGGCCGGGGAGCTGTTTTTT.

This clone is a singleton in its sample. Here the CDR3 reads CASSLGQGEAREAFF. DNA for the CDR3: TGTGCCAGCAGCTTGGGGCAGGGGGAAGCCCGAGAAGCTTTCTTT. The rearrangement uses TRBV5-4 and TRBJ1-1; 7 bases are a match to TRBD1. CDR1 and CDR2 (germline): SGHNT, YYREEE (reference sequence). The ends lost 0 bases at V and 8 bases at J; junction bases unmatched: 10. The CDR3 extends over 15 amino acids.

The V gene is TRBV5-1, the J gene TRBJ1-2, with 7 bases that match TRBD1. This CDR3 is 14 amino acids long. The germline gives CDR1 SGHRS, CDR2 YFSETQ. V shed 0 bases and J 6 bases; nucleotides not matched to a gene: 5. The DNA of the CDR3 is TGCGCCAGCAGCTTGGAGGCAGGGGGAGATGGCTACACCTTC. Its translation is CASSLEAGGDGYTF.

The chain joins TRBV5-1 to TRBJ1-1, with no clear D. This CDR3 contains 12 residues. Trimming pared 7 bases from V and 1 base from J, leaving 8 bases between. The germline V gene has CDR1 SGHRS and CDR2 YFSETQ. The CDR3 region is CASSHGNTEAFF. The CDR3 region has the DNA TGCGCCAGCTCGCACGGGAACACTGAAGCTTTCTTT.

This clone was counted between two and nine times. CDR3 nucleotides: TGCGCCAGCAGCTTGGAGGGCAGGGGAGCCTACGAGCAGTACTTC. It specifies CASSLEGRGAYEQYF. The chain carries TRBV5-1 and TRBJ2-7; the D gene is possibly TRBD1 (6 bases). Trimming removed 0 bases at V and 2 bases at J, with 12 bases between. The germline CDR1 and CDR2 sequences are SGHRS and YFSETQ. The CDR3 extends over 15 amino acids.

This clone was counted once. The same CDR3 arises from other DNA sequences in this sample as well. V is TRBV6-6 and J is TRBJ2-7; 8 bases agree with TRBD1. J lost 2 bases, V lost 5 bases, and 8 bases had no gene match. CDR3 length equals 15 residues. The germline gives CDR1 MNHNY, CDR2 SVGAGI (reference sequence). The CDR3 coding sequence is TGTGCCAGCAGTCCTCGGCAGGGGGCGGCCTACGAGCAGTACTTC. Protein sequence: CASSPRQGAAYEQYF.